This TCR beta chain appears in the sequencing data of a study of siplizumab effects on memory and regulatory T cells. Points from the study as a whole: No assignable naive or memory phenotype existed for roughly 80-97% of proliferating CD4+ or CD8+ clones. Apparently key alloresponse contributors, naive T cells also seemed more diverse than memory cells.

Regarding this clone: Antigen unknown.

Per the germline V gene, CDR1 is SQVTM and CDR2 is ANQGSEA. The CDR3 consists of 11 residues. J lost 5 bases, V lost 6 bases, and 3 bases had no gene match. Per sample, approximately 100,000 TCR templates were assayed. The assay was immunoSEQ multiplex PCR, and TCRdb's table has in-frame clones only and misses some. The sample consists of 70,000 to 90,000 clones, approximately 93% of them appearing once. The chain is built from TRBV29-1 and TRBJ1-1; 7 bases line up with TRBD1. The source of this sequence is a human donor in good health. Sample: CD8+ T cells sorted from blood. The CDR3 here is CSVQGGTEAFF. The CDR3 DNA sequence: TGCAGCGTCCAGGGGGGGACTGAAGCTTTCTTT.